The present TCR beta chain was sequenced within a study of T-cell reconstitution after alpha-beta-depleted transplantation in children. The germline gives CDR1 DFQATT, CDR2 SNEGSKA (reference sequence). Trimming cost V 6 bases and J 0 bases, with 14 bases left between them. This CDR3 has 14 amino acids. Unique molecular identifiers were incorporated when the TCRbeta library was constructed. Using its own MiXCR run on the PCR reads, TCRdb lists one record per CDR3 protein. The sample has approximately 510,000 distinct CDR3 sequences, around 19% seen once. The sequenced sample was PBMCs from the stem cell graft donor, obtained from the stem cell graft. The chain links TRBV20-1 to TRBJ1-1; maybe TRBD1 (5 bases). The TCR sequence derives from a human donor who donated a stem cell graft to a child with acute lymphoblastic leukemia. CDR3 residues: CSAPRGVVNTEAFF. Written as DNA, the CDR3 is TGCAGTGCCCCCCGGGGCGTAGTGAACACTGAAGCTTTCTTT.